This T cell receptor beta chain was identified during a study of cytomegalovirus exposure and HLA in healthy donors. V lost 0 bases, J lost 7 bases, and 10 bases lay in between. Germline V gene data show CDR1 as GTSNPN and CDR2 as SVGIG (reference sequence). This CDR3 contains 13 residues. TCRdb keeps only in-frame clones here, not all; method: immunoSEQ multiplex PCR. The sample lists about 98,000 clones; 85% to 95% were seen once. This clone was detected once. The sample contains more than one DNA sequence encoding this CDR3. What was sequenced was PBMCs. This clonotype was sampled from a woman aged 18-29 years in good health and CMV-seronegative. The chain employs TRBV30 and TRBJ1-5, with D maybe TRBD1 (5 bases). CDR3 region: CAWSVGGDQPQHF. DNA for the CDR3: TGTGCCTGGAGTGTCGGGGGAGACCAGCCCCAGCATTTT.